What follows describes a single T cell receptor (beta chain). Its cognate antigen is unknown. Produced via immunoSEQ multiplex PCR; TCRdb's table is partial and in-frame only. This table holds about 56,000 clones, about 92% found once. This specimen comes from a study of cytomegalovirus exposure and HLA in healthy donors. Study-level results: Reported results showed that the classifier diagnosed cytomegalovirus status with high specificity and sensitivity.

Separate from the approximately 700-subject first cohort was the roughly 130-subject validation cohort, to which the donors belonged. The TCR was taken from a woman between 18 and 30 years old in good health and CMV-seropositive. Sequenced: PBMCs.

In DNA, the CDR3 is TGCGCCAGCAGCCCTCGACAGGAGAACACTGAAGCTTTCTTT. It is translated as CASSPRQENTEAFF. This sequence joins TRBV4-1 and TRBJ1-1; D is perhaps TRBD1 (6 bases). The CDR3 sequence is 14 residues long. Trimming stripped 4 bases from V and 1 base from J, with 10 bases between. The germline V gene has CDR1 MGHRA and CDR2 YSYEKL.